The T cell receptor beta chain under discussion was sequenced for a study of shared clonotypes between healthy human individuals. CDR3 length: 15 amino acids. CDR1 is MNHEY, CDR2 SVGAGI, per germline. V was shortened by 2 bases and J by 10 bases, with 17 bases between the two germline ends. This clone has just a few counts. About 100 million PBMCs per unsorted sample were used for genomic DNA. The method was immunoSEQ multiplex PCR; TCRdb's version includes in-frame clones alone and lacks a portion of them. The table lists about 460,000 clones, approximately 80% of them singletons. V gene TRBV6-5 combines with J gene TRBJ2-2; D is perhaps TRBD2 (5 bases). The sequence came from a woman aged 40 to 50 in good health. Some clones in this sample may be carry-over from other donors' samples. The sequencing input was PBMCs. The CDR3 spells CASSYERAGREELFF. The CDR3 nucleotides read TGTGCCAGCAGTTACGAGAGGGCGGGCCGAGAGGAGCTGTTTTTT.